This T cell receptor beta chain was profiled in a study of blood T cell repertoires in COVID-19. CDR1 SGHTA and CDR2 FQGTGA come from the germline V gene. Between the trimmed V and J ends, which lost 0 bases and 4 bases, there was a span of 4 bases. The CDR3 covers 13 residues. Only in-frame clones appear in the TCRdb table, and some are missing; sequencing was by immunoSEQ multiplex PCR. The data contain about 300,000 clones, 85% of them seen just once; the ten biggest clones take up around 1.9%. Adults between roughly 18 and 95 years of age took part from under 25 US areas. Contact with a PCR-confirmed or clinician-diagnosed COVID-19 case occurred within 2 weeks of entry.

The sequence derives from a woman in her 30s who had been exposed to COVID-19. Sequenced sample: PBMCs or T cells enriched from blood (not recorded which). This chain uses TRBV7-3 with TRBJ1-5; no clear D gene. CDR3 sequence (DNA): TGTGCCAGCAGCTTAACCGTAAATCAGCCCCAGCATTTT. Encoded protein: CASSLTVNQPQHF.